This TCR beta chain was retrieved from a study of shared clonotypes between healthy human individuals (dated by TCRdb to between 2020 and 2021). Describing the broader study: Three men and two women, aged 18 to 49 years, made up the cohort. The study deeply sequenced blood TCR repertoires of about five healthy adults to estimate repertoire size and the extent of clonotype sharing between individuals. Per donor, three plates each were used for CD4 naive and CD4 memory, two for CD8 naive, and one for CD8 memory. To increase sequencing depth and limit assay-specific biases, different laboratories used diverse techniques to prepare libraries and sequence TCR repertoires. Per donor, leukapheresis produced somewhere between about 0.94 and 8.9 billion PBMCs.

General conclusions and limits of the study: Approximately 5% of naive CD4, more than 3% of naive CD8, around 2.3% of memory CD4, and over 0.35% of memory CD8 clonotypes were shared across a handful of donors. Larger estimated clonotype richness was generally found for naive subsets than for memory subsets. Compared with non-shared clonotypes, clonotypes shared by all four sorted-subset donors had higher generation probabilities. Only blood was sampled, and tissue TCR repertoires likely differ from those in blood. The genetic and exposure-history diversity represented was limited by the small number of donors. Pairwise subsampling indicated that sequencing depth was expected to affect the degree of clonotype sharing among donors. Even with the large sequencing depth, rarefaction of the sorted-subset datasets indicated that sequencing was incomplete.

Comments on this clone: Its antigen has not been determined. Qualities for individual bases were not recorded, and no much larger clone is one base off.

The donors were healthy, HIV-negative adults who had no recently reported acute infections or vaccinations. All donors were Caucasian adults living in Nashville, Tennessee, USA. The CD8 memory samples were a combination of magnetically selected CD45RO+ cells and CCR7-negative CD45RA+ effector memory (TemRA) cells. After blood collection by leukapheresis, PBMCs were isolated using Ficoll-Histopaque density gradient centrifugation and then cryopreserved in the vapor phase of liquid nitrogen. Analytical flow cytometry was used to check the purity and quantity of each magnetically sorted T cell population. From each sorted fraction, genomic DNA was isolated and quantified by UV absorbance on a Nanodrop 2000c. Using the deep immunoSEQ assay, TCR CDR3 regions were amplified from genomic DNA by multiplex PCR. For each cell subset, the extracted genomic DNA was distributed evenly across all wells of several immunoSEQ 96-well plates, and each plate served as one replicate. For sorted subsets, 200 to 250 ng of genomic DNA, equivalent to 25,000 to 35,000 T cell genomes, went into each replicate PCR. Purified libraries were measured with a Qubit 3.0 fluorometer, size-checked on a Bioanalyzer 2100, and measured again with the KAPA Library Quantification kit. A separate single-read 150-cycle Illumina NextSeq 550 flow cell was used to sequence each immunoSEQ 96-well plate. Per the authors' processing: Because the immunoSEQ output held only junctional sequences and lacked quality scores, the filtering could not match the filtering applied to full-length reads. Sequences were annotated with PyIR, a Python wrapper for IgBLAST v1.9, using IMGT germline references to assign V/J genes and CDR3. Reads with weak V/J assignments (E-value above 1e-6), missing CDR3, stop codons, out-of-frame junctions, or ambiguous translated residues were removed. V3J clonotypes were defined as sequences sharing an identical inferred V gene, J gene, and CDR3 amino acid sequence. Percentage overlap between repertoires was calculated by dividing the number of shared unique clonotypes by the size of the smaller repertoire. Richness of each repertoire was evaluated using RTK rarefaction, the Chao1 estimator, and Recon v2.1 estimates of unobserved clonotypes. Generation probabilities for all TCRbeta clonotypes obtained by the gDNA method from a handful of donors were computed using OLGA. Imported from immuneACCESS, the table was reduced by TCRdb to in-frame sequences with V and J called. These copies leave out some clones; in studies compared against another copy, an unresolved V gene accounts for under half, and the cause of the remainder is not known. The V and J calls and the clone size are those of that table, but D and trimming were determined from the DNA. A total of 400,000 or so clones appear in this sample, just over 95% of them only once. Clones ranked in the top ten supply approximately 0.32% of the sample.

This TCR was recovered from a man in his thirties or forties in good health. Sequencing was done on a sample of memory CD8+ T cells sorted from blood. This specimen's cell subset or site label, interpreted: CD45RO+ cells pooled with CCR7-negative TemRA cells.

For the CDR3, the sequence is CATSREGDRDYEQYF. The DNA is TGTGCCACCAGCAGAGAAGGGGACAGGGATTACGAGCAGTACTTC. The chain was built from TRBV15 and TRBJ2-7, with TRBD1 matching 9 junction bases. The CDR1 and CDR2 encoded by the germline V gene (reference sequence) are LNHNV and YYDKDF. Trimming takes 0 bases off V and 4 bases off J; junction bases not matched to a gene: 4. Spanning cysteine to phenylalanine, the CDR3 consists of 15 amino acids. The only DNA kept is the CDR3, 45 bases in frame from the first base.